The present TCR beta chain was sequenced within a study of vaccination effects on CD4 cells after COVID-19. The ViraFEST assay expanded antigen-specific CD4+ T cells with viral peptide pools before sequencing. Once cultured for 10 days, the cells underwent separation to obtain CD4+ T cells. The vaccine recipients had no prior SARS-CoV-2 infection, with negative nucleocapsid antibodies. Clones were read by immunoSEQ multiplex PCR, and TCRdb kept only the in-frame ones, dropping some. The sample holds some 68,000 clones, 80% seen once. This clone has a single count. Its target is unknown. This CDR3 is 18 amino acids long. The germline gives CDR1 SGHDT, CDR2 YYEEEE. The ends lost 2 bases at V and 1 base at J; junction bases unmatched: 13.

The material was CD4+ T cells from PBMCs cultured with SARS-CoV-2 spike peptides, obtained before COVID-19 vaccination. This clonotype was sampled from a human donor who received a COVID-19 vaccine. The chain recombines TRBV5-6 with TRBJ1-1; TRBD1 matches 8 bases. CDR3 DNA sequence: TGTGCCAGCAGCTTCCTCAATACAGGGGGACGCGGGAACACTGAAGCTTTCTTT. As protein: CASSFLNTGGRGNTEAFF. Variable domain in full (rest from reference TRBV5-6 and TRBJ1-1): DAGVTQSPTHLIKTRGQQVTLRCSPKSGHDTVSWYQQALGQGPQFIFQYYEEEERQRGNFPDRFSGHQFPNYSSELNVNALLLGDSALYLCASSFLNTGGRGNTEAFFGQGTRLTVV.